The rows below give T cell receptor beta chains drawn from one sample of a study of blood T cell repertoires in COVID-19. TCRdb keeps only in-frame clones here, not all; method: immunoSEQ multiplex PCR. The table includes some 220,000 clones, roughly 88% detected once. Input material: PBMCs or T cells enriched from blood (not recorded which). These receptors came from a woman in her 40s with acute COVID-19. CDR3s include the opening cysteine and the closing phenylalanine or tryptophan. The D gene is left open where the match is weak. Not every row has a clone size; where given, it reads once, few, many or a size class.

D gene	V gene	clone size	J gene	CDR3 DNA	CDR3 protein
TRBD1	TRBV7-9	once	TRBJ2-3	TGTGCCAGCAGCTCATTGGACAGGCGGACGCAGTATTTT	CASSSLDRRTQYF
-	TRBV10-3	-	TRBJ1-4	TGTGCCATCAGTGATATAGATGAAAAACTGTTTTTT	CAISDIDEKLFF
TRBD1	TRBV10-3	-	TRBJ1-5	TGTGCCATCAGTGCTTCTAGGGACAGGGCCCAGCATTTT	CAISASRDRAQHF
-	TRBV2	-	TRBJ2-6	TGTGCCAGCAGTGGAAGAGTTAGCTCTGGGGCCAACGTCCTGACTTTC	CASSGRVSSGANVLTF
TRBD1	TRBV6-4	-	TRBJ1-2	TGTGCCAGCAAGGACAGGACCCTCTATGGCTACACCTTC	CASKDRTLYGYTF
-	TRBV19	-	TRBJ1-1	TGTGCCAGTAGTCCCGAAGGAGCAACTCGAACTGAAGCTTTCTTT	CASSPEGATRTEAFF
-	TRBV12-3/TRBV12-4	-	TRBJ1-6	TGTGCCAGCAGTTTAGGGGGGCAATCACCCCTCCACTTT	CASSLGGQSPLHF
TRBD1	TRBV5-5	-	TRBJ1-1	TGTGCCAGCAGTTTTACCGGGACAGCTAACACTGAAGCTTTCTTT	CASSFTGTANTEAFF
-	TRBV18	-	TRBJ2-5	TGTGCCAGCTCACCACGCAGCCAAGAGACCCAGTACTTC	CASSPRSQETQYF
TRBD2	TRBV18	-	TRBJ2-1	TGTGCCAGCTCACCGCGGGGGACCCACAGCGGGGGGCCTGAGCAGTTCTTC	CASSPRGTHSGGPEQFF
-	TRBV6-1	-	TRBJ1-3	TGTGCCAGCAGTGCCACAGGGTGGCTATGGGGAAGCGTAAACACCATATATTTT	CASSATGWLWGSVNTIYF
-	TRBV10-3	-	TRBJ1-1	TGTGCCATCAAGGGCGGGGTTGAGGGATCTGAAGCTTTCTTT	CAIKGGVEGSEAFF
-	TRBV6-4	-	TRBJ1-5	TGTGCCAGCAGTGCAGTTTGGGGCTTCGATCAGCCCCAGCATTTT	CASSAVWGFDQPQHF
-	TRBV5-4	-	TRBJ1-1	TGTGCCAGCAGCAGCCACGGTACCCCGGCAGGGCTGGGGTATACTGAAGCTTTCTTT	CASSSHGTPAGLGYTEAFF
-	TRBV9	-	TRBJ2-7	TGTGCCAGCAGCCCAAAACAGGGCTACGAGCAGTACTTC	CASSPKQGYEQYF
-	TRBV7-6	few	TRBJ2-2	TGTGCCAGCAGCCCGAGGCATCTGAACACCGGGGAGCTGTTTTTT	CASSPRHLNTGELFF
TRBD1	TRBV7-2	-	TRBJ1-6	TGTGCCAGCAGAAGACAACCGGCAGGGGGCCTAAATTCACCCCTCCACTTT	CASRRQPAGGLNSPLHF
-	TRBV19	-	TRBJ1-1	TGTGCCAGTAGTTGGAACAGTCTGAACACTGAAGCTTTCTTT	CASSWNSLNTEAFF
-	TRBV19	-	TRBJ1-1	TGTGCCAGTCGATGGGGGGGGAACACTGAAGCTTTCTTT	CASRWGGNTEAFF
TRBD2	TRBV5-1	-	TRBJ2-3	TGCGCCAGCAGCTCGTCTTCCGGGGGGTACACAGATACGCAGTATTTT	CASSSSSGGYTDTQYF